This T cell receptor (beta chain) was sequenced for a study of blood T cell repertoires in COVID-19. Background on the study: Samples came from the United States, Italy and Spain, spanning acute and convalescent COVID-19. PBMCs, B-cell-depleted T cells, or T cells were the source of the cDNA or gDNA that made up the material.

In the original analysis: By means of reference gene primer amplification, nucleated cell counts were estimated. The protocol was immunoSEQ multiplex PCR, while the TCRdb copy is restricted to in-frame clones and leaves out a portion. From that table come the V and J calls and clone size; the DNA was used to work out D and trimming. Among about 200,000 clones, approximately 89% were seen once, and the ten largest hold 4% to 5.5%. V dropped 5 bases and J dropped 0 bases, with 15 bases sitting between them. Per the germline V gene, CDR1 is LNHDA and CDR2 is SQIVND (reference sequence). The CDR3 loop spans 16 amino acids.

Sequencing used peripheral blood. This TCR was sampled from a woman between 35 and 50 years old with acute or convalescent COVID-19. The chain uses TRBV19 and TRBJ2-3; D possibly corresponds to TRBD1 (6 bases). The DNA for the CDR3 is TGTGCCAGTAGTCCTCCAGGGGCAAGAAGCACAGATACGCAGTATTTT. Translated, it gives CASSPPGARSTDTQYF.